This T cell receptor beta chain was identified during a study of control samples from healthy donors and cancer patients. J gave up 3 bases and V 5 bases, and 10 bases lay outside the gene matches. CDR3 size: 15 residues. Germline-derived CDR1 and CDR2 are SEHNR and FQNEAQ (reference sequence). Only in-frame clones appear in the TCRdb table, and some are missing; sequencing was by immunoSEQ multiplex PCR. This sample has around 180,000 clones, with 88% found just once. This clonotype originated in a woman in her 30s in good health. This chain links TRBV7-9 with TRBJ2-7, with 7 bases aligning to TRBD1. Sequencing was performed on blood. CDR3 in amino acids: CASSPQGQMSYEQYF. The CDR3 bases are TGTGCCAGCAGCCCTCAGGGACAGATGAGCTACGAGCAGTACTTC.